Following are 5 T cell receptor beta chains from one sample sequenced in a study of shared clonotypes between healthy human individuals. The repertoire was sequenced with immunoSEQ multiplex PCR; TCRdb's copy has only in-frame clones and lacks some. The data show some 740,000 clones, almost 95% seen once. Selected positively for CCR7 and CD45RO-negative, naive CD8 cells excluded terminally differentiated effector memory CD45RA+ cells. The sequencing sample was made of naive CD8+ T cells sorted from blood. These receptors originate from a man younger than 40 in good health.

The rearrangement links TRBV5-1 to TRBJ2-7; D ambiguous. CDR3 length: 15 residues. V lost 2 bases to trimming and J lost 1 base, with 13 bases between them. In germline, CDR1 is SGHRS, CDR2 YFSETQ. As DNA, the CDR3 is TGCGCCAGCAGCTTCGTCTGGGGTTCATCCTACGAGCAGTACTTC. Protein: CASSFVWGSSYEQYF.

The chain has TRBV15 and TRBJ2-7; 7 bases align to TRBD1. V shed 0 bases and J 4 bases; nucleotides not matched to a gene: 6. Germline V lookup: CDR1 LNHNV, CDR2 YYDKDF (reference sequence). This CDR3 contains 15 residues. As DNA, the CDR3 is TGTGCCACCAGCAGAGATGGAGGCAGGGGGTACGAGCAGTACTTC. It encodes CATSRDGGRGYEQYF.

The chain is built from TRBV19 and TRBJ2-4; 7 nucleotides agree with TRBD2. V was clipped by 3 bases and J by 8 bases; unmatched bases: 10. The CDR3 is made up of 15 amino acids. The germline V gene encodes CDR1 LNHDA and CDR2 SQIVND (reference sequence). The CDR3 is CASSIRWEGEDIQYF. CDR3 sequence (DNA): TGTGCCAGTAGTATCCGGTGGGAGGGCGAAGACATTCAGTACTTC.

This chain links TRBV15 with TRBJ1-5, with no clear D. Trimming took off 4 bases at V and 6 bases at J, with 10 bases between the two ends. CDR1 LNHNV and CDR2 YYDKDF come from the germline V gene (reference sequence). The CDR3 spans 13 residues. The CDR3 reads CATSTQRFQPQHF. CDR3 in DNA: TGTGCCACCAGCACCCAGCGGTTTCAGCCCCAGCATTTT.

The chain recombines TRBV6-5 with TRBJ2-7; no reliable D call. The CDR3 sequence is 14 residues long. The V and J ends lost 5 bases and 5 bases respectively, with 16 bases between them. Germline V gene lookup returns CDR1 MNHEY and CDR2 SVGAGI. The CDR3 DNA reads as TGTGCCAGCAGTCTTCTAGGAGCTATAGACGAGCAGTACTTC. It is translated as CASSLLGAIDEQYF.